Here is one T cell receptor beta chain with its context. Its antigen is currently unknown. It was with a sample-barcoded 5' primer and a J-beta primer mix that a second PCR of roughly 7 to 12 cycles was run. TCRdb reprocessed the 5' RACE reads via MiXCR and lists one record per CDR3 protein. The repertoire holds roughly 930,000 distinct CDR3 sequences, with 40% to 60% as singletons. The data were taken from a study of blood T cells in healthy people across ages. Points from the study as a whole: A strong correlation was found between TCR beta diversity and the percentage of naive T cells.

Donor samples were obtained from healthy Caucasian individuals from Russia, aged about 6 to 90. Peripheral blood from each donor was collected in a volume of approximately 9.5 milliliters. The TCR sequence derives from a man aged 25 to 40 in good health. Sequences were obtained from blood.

The CDR3 protein is CASSSGTAIQETQYF. The DNA of the CDR3 is TGCGCCAGCAGCTCCGGGACAGCAATTCAAGAGACCCAGTACTTC. This rearrangement joins TRBV5-1 to TRBJ2-5; 7 bases are shared with TRBD1. This CDR3 region has 15 residues. Germline assignment: CDR1 SGHRS and CDR2 YFSETQ. V lost 3 bases, J lost 2 bases, and 7 bases stayed unmatched.